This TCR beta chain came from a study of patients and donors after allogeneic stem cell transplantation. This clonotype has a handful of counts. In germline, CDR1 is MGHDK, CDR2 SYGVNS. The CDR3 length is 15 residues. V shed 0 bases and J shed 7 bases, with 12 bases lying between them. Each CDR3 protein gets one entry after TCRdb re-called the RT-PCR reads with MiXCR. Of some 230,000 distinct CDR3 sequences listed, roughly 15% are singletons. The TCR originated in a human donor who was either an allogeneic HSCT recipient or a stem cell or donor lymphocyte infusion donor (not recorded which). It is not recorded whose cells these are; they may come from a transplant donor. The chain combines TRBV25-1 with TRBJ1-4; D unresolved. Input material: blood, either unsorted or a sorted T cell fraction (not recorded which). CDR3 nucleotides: TGTGCCAGCAGTGAATATACGATTGGTAGTGAAAAACTGTTTTTT. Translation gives CASSEYTIGSEKLFF.